The rows below give T cell receptor beta chains drawn from one sample of a study of blood T cells in healthy people across ages. TCRdb ran MiXCR on the 5' RACE reads and lists one entry per CDR3 protein. This sample yields about 640,000 distinct CDR3 sequences, of which approximately 59% are seen a single time; 30% to 40% belongs to the top ten. Input material: blood. The source of these receptors is a man between 60 and 75 years old in good health. The CDR3 runs from the conserved cysteine through the conserved F or W. A D gene is named only where the DNA matches it firmly. The size of a clone is reported for some rows only, either as once, few or many, or as a class for expanded clones.

j_call v_call d_call clone_size cdr3_nt cdr3_aa
TRBJ2-5 TRBV5-5 . few TGTGCCAGCAGCAAAAAATGGGAGTACCAAGAGACCCAGTACTTC CASSKKWEYQETQYF
TRBJ2-5 TRBV15 . . TGTGCCACCAGCAGAGATCGTATAGGGAACCAAGAGACCCAGTACTTC CATSRDRIGNQETQYF
TRBJ1-2 TRBV6-5 . . TGTGCCAGCAGTTACGCCCTACACGGTTTCTACACCTTC CASSYALHGFYTF
TRBJ2-5 TRBV7-8 . . TGTGCCAGCAGCTTAGAGATAAAGGCCCCCACGGGGGAGCAGTACTTC CASSLEIKAPTGEQYF
TRBJ2-3 TRBV6-5 TRBD2 . TGTGCCAGCAGTTACGCTTCCGGGGGGTGGTCAGATACGCAGTATTTT CASSYASGGWSDTQYF
TRBJ2-5 TRBV4-2 . . TGTGCCAGCAGCCAAGATTGGGGGAATAGAGAGACCCAGTACTTC CASSQDWGNRETQYF
TRBJ2-1 TRBV12-3/TRBV12-4 TRBD2 few TGTGCCAGCACCCAACTAGCGGGGGGGGGTGAGCAGTTCTTC CASTQLAGGGEQFF
TRBJ1-2 TRBV27 . . TGTGCCAGCAGTTTGCGGGTCGACTATGGCTACACCTTC CASSLRVDYGYTF
TRBJ2-3 TRBV21-1 . . TGTGCCAGCAGCAAAGCCGGGCCAGATACGCAGTATTTT CASSKAGPDTQYF
TRBJ2-7 TRBV10-2 TRBD1 few TGCGCCAGCAGTGAGGGGACAGGGAGAATAAATCCCGAGCAGTACTTC CASSEGTGRINPEQYF
TRBJ2-7 TRBV27 . . TGTGCCAGCAGTCCTACCTTGGGGAACGAGCAGTACTTC CASSPTLGNEQYF
TRBJ1-2 TRBV27 . once TGTACCAGCAGTTTGACACTTAACTATGGCTACACCTTC CTSSLTLNYGYTF
TRBJ1-6 TRBV20-1 . . TGCAGTGCTAGAGATGGGACATATTATAATTCACCCCTCCACTTT CSARDGTYYNSPLHF
TRBJ1-2 TRBV7-2 . few TGTGCCAGCAGCCTAAGCTCCAGTTATGGCTACACCTTC CASSLSSSYGYTF
TRBJ2-2 TRBV2 TRBD2 . TGTGCCAGCAGTGAATGGGGGGGGACCGGGGAGCTGTTTTTT CASSEWGGTGELFF
TRBJ1-4 TRBV24-1 . once TGTGCCACCACGGGCACGGGGGAAAAACTGTTTTTT CATTGTGEKLFF
TRBJ2-2 TRBV6-5 . . TGTGCCAGCAGCCGAGGGTCGGTCAAAGCCGGGGAGCTGTTTTTT CASSRGSVKAGELFF
TRBJ2-5 TRBV4-2 TRBD2 . TGTGCCAGCAGCCGCGGCGGGGGGGCTGAAGAGACCCAGTACTTC CASSRGGGAEETQYF